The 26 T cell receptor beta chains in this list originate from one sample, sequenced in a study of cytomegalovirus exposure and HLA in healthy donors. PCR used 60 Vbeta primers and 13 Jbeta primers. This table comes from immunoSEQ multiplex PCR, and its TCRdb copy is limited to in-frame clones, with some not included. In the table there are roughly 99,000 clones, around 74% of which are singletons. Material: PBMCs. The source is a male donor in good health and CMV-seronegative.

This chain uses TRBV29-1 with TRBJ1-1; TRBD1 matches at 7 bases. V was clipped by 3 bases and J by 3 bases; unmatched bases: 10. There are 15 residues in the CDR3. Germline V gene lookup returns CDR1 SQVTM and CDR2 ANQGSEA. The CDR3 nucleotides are TGCAGCGTTGATCCCGACAGGGACGTGGACACTGAAGCTTTCTTT. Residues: CSVDPDRDVDTEAFF.

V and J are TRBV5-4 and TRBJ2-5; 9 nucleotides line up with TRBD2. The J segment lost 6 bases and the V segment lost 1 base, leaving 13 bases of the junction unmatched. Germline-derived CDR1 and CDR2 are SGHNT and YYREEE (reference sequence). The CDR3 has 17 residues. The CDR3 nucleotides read TGTGCCAGCAGCTTGCGGCTAGCGGGATCTGGAATGAAGACCCAGTACTTC. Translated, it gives CASSLRLAGSGMKTQYF.

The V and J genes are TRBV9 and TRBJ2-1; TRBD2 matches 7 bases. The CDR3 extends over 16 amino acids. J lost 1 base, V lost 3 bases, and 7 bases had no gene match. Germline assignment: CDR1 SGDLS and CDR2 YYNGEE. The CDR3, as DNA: TGTGCCAGCAGCGCATCGGCGGGAGCATCCTACAATGAGCAGTTCTTC. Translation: CASSASAGASYNEQFF. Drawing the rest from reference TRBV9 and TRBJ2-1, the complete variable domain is DSGVTQTPKHLITATGQRVTLRCSPRSGDLSVYWYQQSLDQGLQFLIQYYNGEERAKGNILERFSAQQFPDLHSELNLSSLELGDSALYFCASSASAGASYNEQFFGPGTRLTVL.

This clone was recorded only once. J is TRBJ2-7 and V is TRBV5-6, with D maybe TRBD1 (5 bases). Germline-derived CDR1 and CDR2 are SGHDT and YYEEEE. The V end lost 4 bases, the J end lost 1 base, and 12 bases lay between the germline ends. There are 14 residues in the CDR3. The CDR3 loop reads CASSDLDKSYEQYF. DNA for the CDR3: TGTGCCAGCAGCGACTTGGACAAGTCCTACGAGCAGTACTTC.

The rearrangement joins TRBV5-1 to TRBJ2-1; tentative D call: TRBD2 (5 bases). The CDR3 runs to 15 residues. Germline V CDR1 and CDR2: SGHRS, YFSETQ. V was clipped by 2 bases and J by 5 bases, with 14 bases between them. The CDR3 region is CASSFHRVRDNEQFF. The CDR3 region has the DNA TGCGCCAGCAGCTTTCATAGGGTGAGGGACAATGAGCAGTTCTTC.

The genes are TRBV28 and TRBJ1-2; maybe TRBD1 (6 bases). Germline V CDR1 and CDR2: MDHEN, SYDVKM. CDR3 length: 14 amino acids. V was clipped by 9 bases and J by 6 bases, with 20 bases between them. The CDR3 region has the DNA TGTGCCAGTGGAATCATACTGGACAGTAATGGCTACACCTTC. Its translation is CASGIILDSNGYTF.

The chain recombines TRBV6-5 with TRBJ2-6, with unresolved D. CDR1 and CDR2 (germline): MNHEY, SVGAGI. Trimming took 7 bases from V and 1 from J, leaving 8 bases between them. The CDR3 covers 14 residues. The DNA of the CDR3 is TGTGCCAGCAAAACCCTATCTGGGGCCAACGTCCTGACTTTC. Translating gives CASKTLSGANVLTF.

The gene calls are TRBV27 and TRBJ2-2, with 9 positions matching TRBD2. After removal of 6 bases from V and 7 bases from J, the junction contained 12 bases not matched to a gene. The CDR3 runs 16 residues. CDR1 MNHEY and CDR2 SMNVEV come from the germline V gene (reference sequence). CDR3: CASSIISAGGYGELFF. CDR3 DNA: TGTGCCAGCAGCATCATTTCAGCGGGAGGATACGGGGAGCTGTTTTTT.

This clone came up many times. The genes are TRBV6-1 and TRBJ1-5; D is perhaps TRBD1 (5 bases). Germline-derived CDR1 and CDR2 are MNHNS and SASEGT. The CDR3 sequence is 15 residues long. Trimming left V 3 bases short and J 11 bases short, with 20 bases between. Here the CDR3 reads CASSDGGVKTRTQHF. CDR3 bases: TGTGCCAGCAGTGACGGAGGGGTTAAGACTAGGACCCAGCATTTT.

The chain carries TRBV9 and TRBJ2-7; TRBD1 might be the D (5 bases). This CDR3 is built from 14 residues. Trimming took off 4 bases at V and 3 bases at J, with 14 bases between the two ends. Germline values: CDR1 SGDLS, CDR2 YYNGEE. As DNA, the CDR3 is TGTGCCAGCAGCACCGACCCTCAGGGCTACGAGCAGTACTTC. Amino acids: CASSTDPQGYEQYF.

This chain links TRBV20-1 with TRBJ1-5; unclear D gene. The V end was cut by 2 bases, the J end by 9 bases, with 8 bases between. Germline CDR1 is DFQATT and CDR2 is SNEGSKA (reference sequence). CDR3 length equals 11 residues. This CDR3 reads CSARRAGPQHF. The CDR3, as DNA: TGCAGTGCTAGAAGAGCAGGGCCCCAGCATTTT.

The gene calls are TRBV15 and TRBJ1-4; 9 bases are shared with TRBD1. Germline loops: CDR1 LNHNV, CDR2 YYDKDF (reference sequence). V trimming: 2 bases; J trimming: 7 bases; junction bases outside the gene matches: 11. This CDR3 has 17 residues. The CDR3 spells CATSRRSPGQGSEKLFF. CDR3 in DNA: TGTGCCACCAGCAGACGTTCCCCGGGACAGGGATCTGAAAAACTGTTTTTT.

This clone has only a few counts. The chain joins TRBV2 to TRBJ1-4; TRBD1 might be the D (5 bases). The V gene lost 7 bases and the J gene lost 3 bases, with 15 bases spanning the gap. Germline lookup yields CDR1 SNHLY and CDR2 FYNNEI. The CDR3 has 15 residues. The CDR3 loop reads CASTLFRVSNEKLFF. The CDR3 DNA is TGTGCCAGCACCTTGTTCAGGGTATCTAATGAAAAACTGTTTTTT. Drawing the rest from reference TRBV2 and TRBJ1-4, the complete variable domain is EPEVTQTPSHQVTQMGQEVILRCVPISNHLYFYWYRQILGQKVEFLVSFYNNEISEKSEIFDDQFSVERPDGSNFTLKIRSTKLEDSAMYFCASTLFRVSNEKLFFGSGTQLSVL.

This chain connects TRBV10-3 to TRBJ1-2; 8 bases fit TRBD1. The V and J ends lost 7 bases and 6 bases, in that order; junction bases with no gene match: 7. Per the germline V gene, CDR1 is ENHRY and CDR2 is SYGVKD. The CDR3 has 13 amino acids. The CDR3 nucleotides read TGTGCCATCACCTTCACAGGGGGAAATGGCTACACCTTC. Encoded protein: CAITFTGGNGYTF.

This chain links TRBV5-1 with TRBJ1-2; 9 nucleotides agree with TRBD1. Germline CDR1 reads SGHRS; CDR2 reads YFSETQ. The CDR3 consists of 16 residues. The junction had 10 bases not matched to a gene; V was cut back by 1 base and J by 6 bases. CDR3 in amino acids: CASSLKPGQGMDGYTF. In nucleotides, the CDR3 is TGCGCCAGCAGCTTGAAACCGGGACAGGGAATGGATGGCTACACCTTC.

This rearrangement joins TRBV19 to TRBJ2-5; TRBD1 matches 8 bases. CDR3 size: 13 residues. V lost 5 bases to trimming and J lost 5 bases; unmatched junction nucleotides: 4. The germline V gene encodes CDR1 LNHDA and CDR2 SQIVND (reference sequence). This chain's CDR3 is CASSSRQGETQYF. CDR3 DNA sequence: TGTGCCAGTAGTTCGCGACAGGGGGAGACCCAGTACTTC.

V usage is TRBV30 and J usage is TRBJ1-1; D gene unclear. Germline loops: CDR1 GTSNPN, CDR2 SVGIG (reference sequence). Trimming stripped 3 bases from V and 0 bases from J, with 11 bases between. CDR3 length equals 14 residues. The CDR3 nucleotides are TGTGCCTGGAGCAAAGACTTTTTGAACACTGAAGCTTTCTTT. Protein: CAWSKDFLNTEAFF. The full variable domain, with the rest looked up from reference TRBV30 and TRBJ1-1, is SQTIHQWPATLVQPVGSPLSLECTVEGTSNPNLYWYRQAAGRGLQLLFYSVGIGQISSEVPQNLSASRPQDRQFILSSKKLLLSDSGFYLCAWSKDFLNTEAFFGQGTRLTVV.

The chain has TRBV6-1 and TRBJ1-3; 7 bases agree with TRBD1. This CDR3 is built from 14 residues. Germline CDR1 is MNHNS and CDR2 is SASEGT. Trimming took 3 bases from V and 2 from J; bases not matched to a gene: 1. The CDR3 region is CASSEQGAGNTIYF. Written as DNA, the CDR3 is TGTGCCAGCAGTGAGCAGGGGGCTGGAAACACCATATATTTT.

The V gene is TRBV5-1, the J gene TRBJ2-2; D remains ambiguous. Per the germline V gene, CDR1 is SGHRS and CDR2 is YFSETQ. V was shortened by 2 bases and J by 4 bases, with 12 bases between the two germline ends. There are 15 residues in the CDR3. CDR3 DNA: TGCGCCAGCAGCTTACGGGTGATGGGCACCGGGGAGCTGTTTTTT. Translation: CASSLRVMGTGELFF.

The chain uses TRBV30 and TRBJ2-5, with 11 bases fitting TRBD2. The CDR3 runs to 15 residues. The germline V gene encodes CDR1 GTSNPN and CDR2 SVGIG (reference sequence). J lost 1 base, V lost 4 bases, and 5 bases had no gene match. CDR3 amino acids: CAWIPGLAGQETQYF. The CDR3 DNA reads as TGTGCCTGGATACCCGGACTAGCGGGCCAAGAGACCCAGTACTTC.

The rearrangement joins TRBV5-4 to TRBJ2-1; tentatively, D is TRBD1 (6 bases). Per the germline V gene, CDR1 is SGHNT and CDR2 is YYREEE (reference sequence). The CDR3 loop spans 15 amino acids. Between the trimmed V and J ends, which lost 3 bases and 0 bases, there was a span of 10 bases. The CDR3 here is CASSWDTYSYNEQFF. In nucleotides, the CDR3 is TGTGCCAGCAGCTGGGACACGTACTCCTACAATGAGCAGTTCTTC.

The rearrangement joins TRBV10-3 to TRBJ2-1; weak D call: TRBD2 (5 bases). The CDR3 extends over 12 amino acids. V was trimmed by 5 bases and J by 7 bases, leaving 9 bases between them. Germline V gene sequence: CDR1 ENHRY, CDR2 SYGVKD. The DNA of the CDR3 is TGTGCCATCAGTCGGACTGGTAATGAGCAGTTCTTC. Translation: CAISRTGNEQFF.

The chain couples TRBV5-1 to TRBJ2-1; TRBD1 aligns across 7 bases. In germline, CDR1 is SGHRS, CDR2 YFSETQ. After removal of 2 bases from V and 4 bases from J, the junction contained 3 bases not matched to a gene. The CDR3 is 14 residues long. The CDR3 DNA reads TGCGCCAGCAGCTTTGGGGGACAGTACAATGAGCAGTTCTTC. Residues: CASSFGGQYNEQFF.

CDR3 protein: CASSVGLSGANVLTF. The CDR3 DNA reads TGTGCCAGCAGCGTAGGTCTCTCTGGGGCCAACGTCCTGACTTTC. The V call is TRBV9, the J call TRBJ2-6; D not resolved. Between the trimmed V and J ends, which lost 0 bases and 0 bases, there was a span of 4 bases. Germline CDR1 is SGDLS and CDR2 is YYNGEE. The CDR3 has 15 amino acids.

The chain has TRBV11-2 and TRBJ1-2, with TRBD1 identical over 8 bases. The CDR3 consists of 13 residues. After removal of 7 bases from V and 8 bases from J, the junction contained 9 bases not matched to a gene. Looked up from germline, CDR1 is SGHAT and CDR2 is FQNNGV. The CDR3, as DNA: TGTGCCAGCACTCCCGACAGGGGTATAGGCTACACCTTC. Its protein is CASTPDRGIGYTF. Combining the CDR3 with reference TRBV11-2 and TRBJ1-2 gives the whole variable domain EAGVAQSPRYKIIEKRQSVAFWCNPISGHATLYWYQQILGQGPKLLIQFQNNGVVDDSQLPKDRFSAERLKGVDSTLKIQPAKLEDSAVYLCASTPDRGIGYTFGSGTRLTVV.

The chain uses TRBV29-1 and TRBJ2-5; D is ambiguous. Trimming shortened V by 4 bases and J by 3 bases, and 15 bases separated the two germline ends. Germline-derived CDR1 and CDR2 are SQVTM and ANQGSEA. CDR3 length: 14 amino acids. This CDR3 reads CSVVKFELKETQYF. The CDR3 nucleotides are TGCAGCGTTGTGAAGTTCGAGCTTAAAGAGACCCAGTACTTC.